This note documents a single T cell receptor beta chain sequence. The junction does not match germline at one end; this may be a read error. CDR1 MNHEY and CDR2 SVGEGT come from the germline V gene. The CDR3 has 17 amino acids. Synthesis of TCR beta cDNA was carried out from 450 to 500 ng total RNA with a constant-region primer. Slightly modified ARM-PCR, run as three nested multiplex PCR rounds, produced the TCR beta libraries. Two initial PCR rounds of about 10 cycles each paired TRBV1-TRBV30 forward primers with a C-beta reverse primer. TCRdb called the multiplex PCR reads again in MiXCR, with one record for every CDR3 protein. The data show about 21,000 distinct CDR3 sequences, about three quarters seen once. The source of the sample is a study of tumor-infiltrating lymphocytes in primary liver carcinoma. For each extraction, RNA and DNA were obtained together from about 20-30 mg of unsorted bulk tissue.

The chain has TRBV6-2 or TRBV6-3 and TRBJ2-3, with TRBD2 matching over 10 bases. The sequencing sample was made of liver tumor tissue from sampling region 1. Indicated subset: tumor region T1, superior pole. The receptor's source is a woman aged 25-40 years with primary liver carcinoma and hepatitis B virus infection. The CDR3 region is CASGYSRTSGRTDTQYF. The CDR3 nucleotides are TGTGCCAGCGGTTACTCGAGGACTAGCGGACGCACAGATACGCAATATTTT.